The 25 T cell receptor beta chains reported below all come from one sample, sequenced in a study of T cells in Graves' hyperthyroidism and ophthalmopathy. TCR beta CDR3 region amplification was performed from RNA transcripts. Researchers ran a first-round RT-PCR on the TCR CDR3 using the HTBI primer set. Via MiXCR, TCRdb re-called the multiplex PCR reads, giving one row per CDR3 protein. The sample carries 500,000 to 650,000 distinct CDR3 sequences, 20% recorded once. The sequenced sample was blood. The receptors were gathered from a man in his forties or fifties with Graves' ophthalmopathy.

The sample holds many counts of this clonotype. The CDR3 loop is CASSPGTGGNEQFF. As DNA, the CDR3 is TGTGCCAGCAGTCCCGGGACAGGGGGCAATGAGCAGTTCTTC. The chain couples TRBV7-3 to TRBJ2-1; TRBD1 agrees at 11 bases. Trimming at V came to 6 bases and at J to 6 bases, leaving 4 bases not matched to a gene. Germline values: CDR1 SGHTA, CDR2 FQGTGA. The CDR3 length is 14 residues.

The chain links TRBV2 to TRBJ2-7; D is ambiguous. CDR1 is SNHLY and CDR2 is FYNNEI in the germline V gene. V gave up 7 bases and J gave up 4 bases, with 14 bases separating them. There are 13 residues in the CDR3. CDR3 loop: CASIRWPVYEQYF. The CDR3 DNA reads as TGTGCCAGCATCCGCTGGCCGGTATACGAGCAGTACTTC.

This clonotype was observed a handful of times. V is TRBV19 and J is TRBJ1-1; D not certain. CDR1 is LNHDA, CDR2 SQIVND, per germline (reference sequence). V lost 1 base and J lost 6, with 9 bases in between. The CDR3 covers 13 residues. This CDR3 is CASSIVVRAEAFF. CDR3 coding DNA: TGTGCCAGTAGTATAGTGGTGAGGGCTGAAGCTTTCTTT.

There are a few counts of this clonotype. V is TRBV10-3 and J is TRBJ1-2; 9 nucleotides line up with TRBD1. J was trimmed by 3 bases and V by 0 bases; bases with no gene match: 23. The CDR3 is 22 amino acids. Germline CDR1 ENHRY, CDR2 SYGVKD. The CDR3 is CAISESIAGRGQGFRVDYGYTF. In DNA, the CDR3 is TGTGCCATCAGTGAGTCAATTGCTGGAAGGGGACAGGGATTCAGGGTTGACTATGGCTACACCTTC.

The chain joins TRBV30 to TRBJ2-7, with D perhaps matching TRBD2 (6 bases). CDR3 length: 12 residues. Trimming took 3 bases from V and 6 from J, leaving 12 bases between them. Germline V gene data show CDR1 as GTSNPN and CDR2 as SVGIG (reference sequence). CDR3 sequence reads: CAWRSRELEQYF. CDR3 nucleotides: TGTGCCTGGAGGTCCCGGGAGCTCGAGCAGTACTTC.

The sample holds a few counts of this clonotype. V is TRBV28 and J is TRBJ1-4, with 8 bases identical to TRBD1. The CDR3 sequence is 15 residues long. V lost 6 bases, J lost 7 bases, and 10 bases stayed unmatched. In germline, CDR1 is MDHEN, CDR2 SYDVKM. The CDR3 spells CASRPQGARSEKLFF. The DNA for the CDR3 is TGTGCCAGCAGACCTCAGGGGGCGCGGAGTGAAAAACTGTTTTTT.

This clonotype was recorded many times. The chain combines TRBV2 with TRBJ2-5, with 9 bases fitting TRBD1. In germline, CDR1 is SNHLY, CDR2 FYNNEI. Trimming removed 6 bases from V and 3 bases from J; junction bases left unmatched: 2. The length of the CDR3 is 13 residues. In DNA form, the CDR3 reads TGTGCCAGCAGGACAGGGGGGAAAGAGACCCAGTACTTC. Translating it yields CASRTGGKETQYF.

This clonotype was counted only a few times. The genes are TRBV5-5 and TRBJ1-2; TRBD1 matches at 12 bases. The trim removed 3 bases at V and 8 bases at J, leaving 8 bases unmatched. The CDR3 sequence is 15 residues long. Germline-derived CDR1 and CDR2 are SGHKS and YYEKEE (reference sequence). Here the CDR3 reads CASSSGGTGGRGYTF. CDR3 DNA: TGTGCCAGCAGCTCCGGCGGGACAGGGGGCAGGGGCTACACCTTC. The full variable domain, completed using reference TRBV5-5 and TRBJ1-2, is DAGVTQSPTHLIKTRGQQVTLRCSPISGHKSVSWYQQVLGQGPQFIFQYYEKEERGRGNFPDRFSARQFPNYSSELNVNALLLGDSALYLCASSSGGTGGRGYTFGSGTRLTVV.

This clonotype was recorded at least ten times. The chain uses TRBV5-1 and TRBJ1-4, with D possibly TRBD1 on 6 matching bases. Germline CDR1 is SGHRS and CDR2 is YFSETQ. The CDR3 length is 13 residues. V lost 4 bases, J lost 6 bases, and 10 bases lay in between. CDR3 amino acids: CASSRDNDEKLFF. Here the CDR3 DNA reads TGCGCCAGCAGCAGGGACAATGATGAAAAACTGTTTTTT.

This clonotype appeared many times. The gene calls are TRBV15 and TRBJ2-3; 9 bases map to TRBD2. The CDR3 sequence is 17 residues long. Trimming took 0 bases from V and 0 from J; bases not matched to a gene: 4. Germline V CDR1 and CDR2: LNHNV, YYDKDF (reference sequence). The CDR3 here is CATSRDLTSGSTDTQYF. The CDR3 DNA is TGTGCCACCAGCAGAGATCTAACTAGCGGGAGCACAGATACGCAGTATTTT.

The CDR3 reads CASSQDGIDTQYF. The CDR3 coding sequence is TGCGCCAGCAGCCAAGATGGAATAGATACGCAGTATTTT. The J gene is TRBJ2-3, the V gene TRBV4-1, with D unclear. V was cut by 0 bases and J by 5 bases, with 6 bases left in between. This CDR3 is built from 13 residues. CDR1 is MGHRA, CDR2 YSYEKL, per germline.

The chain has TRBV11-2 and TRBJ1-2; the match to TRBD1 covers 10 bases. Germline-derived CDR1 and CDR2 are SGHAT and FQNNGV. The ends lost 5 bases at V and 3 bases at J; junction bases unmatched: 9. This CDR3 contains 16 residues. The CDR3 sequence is CASSPGQGKAHYGYTF. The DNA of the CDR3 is TGTGCCAGCAGCCCGGGACAGGGGAAGGCCCACTATGGCTACACCTTC.

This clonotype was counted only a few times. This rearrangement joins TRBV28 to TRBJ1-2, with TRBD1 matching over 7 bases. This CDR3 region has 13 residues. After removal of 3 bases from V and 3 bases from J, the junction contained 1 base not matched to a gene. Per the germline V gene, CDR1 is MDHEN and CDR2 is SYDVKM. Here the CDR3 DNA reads TGTGCCAGCAGTTTCGGGACAGACTATGGCTACACCTTC. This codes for CASSFGTDYGYTF.

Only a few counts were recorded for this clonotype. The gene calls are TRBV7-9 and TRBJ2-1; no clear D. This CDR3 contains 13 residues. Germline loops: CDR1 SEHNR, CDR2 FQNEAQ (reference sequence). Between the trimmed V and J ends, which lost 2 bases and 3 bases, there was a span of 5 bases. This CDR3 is CASSLIDYNEQFF. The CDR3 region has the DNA TGTGCCAGCAGCTTAATCGACTACAATGAGCAGTTCTTC.

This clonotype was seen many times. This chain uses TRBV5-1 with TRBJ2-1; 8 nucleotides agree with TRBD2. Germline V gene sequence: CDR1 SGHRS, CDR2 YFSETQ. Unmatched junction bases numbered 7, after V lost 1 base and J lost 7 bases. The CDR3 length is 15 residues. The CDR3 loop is CASSLRGLAGNEQFF. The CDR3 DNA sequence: TGCGCCAGCAGCTTGAGAGGACTAGCTGGGAATGAGCAGTTCTTC.

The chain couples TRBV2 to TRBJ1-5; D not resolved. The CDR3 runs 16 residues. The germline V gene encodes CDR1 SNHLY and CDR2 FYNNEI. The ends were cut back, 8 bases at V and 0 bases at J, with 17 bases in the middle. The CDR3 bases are TGTGCCAGCGGCAGAACAAGGACGACTAGCAATCAGCCCCAGCATTTT. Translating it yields CASGRTRTTSNQPQHF.

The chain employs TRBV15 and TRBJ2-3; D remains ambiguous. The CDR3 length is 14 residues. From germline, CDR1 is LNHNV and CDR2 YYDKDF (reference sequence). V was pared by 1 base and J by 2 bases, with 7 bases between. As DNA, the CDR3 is TGTGCCACCAGCAGAGCGGAGATCACAGATACGCAGTATTTT. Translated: CATSRAEITDTQYF.

The DNA for the CDR3 is TGTGCCAGCTCACCAGGACAGGCGCTAACCTACAATGAGCAGTTCTTC. Protein product: CASSPGQALTYNEQFF. The chain links TRBV18 to TRBJ2-1; 7 bases line up with TRBD1. J was trimmed by 2 bases and V by 2 bases; bases with no gene match: 6. The CDR3 length is 16 residues. Germline loops: CDR1 KGHSH, CDR2 LQKENI. The whole variable domain, remainder taken from reference TRBV18 and TRBJ2-1, is NAGVMQNPRHLVRRRGQEARLRCSPMKGHSHVYWYRQLPEEGLKFMVYLQKENIIDESGMPKERFSAEFPKEGPSILRIQQVVRGDSAAYFCASSPGQALTYNEQFFGPGTRLTVL.

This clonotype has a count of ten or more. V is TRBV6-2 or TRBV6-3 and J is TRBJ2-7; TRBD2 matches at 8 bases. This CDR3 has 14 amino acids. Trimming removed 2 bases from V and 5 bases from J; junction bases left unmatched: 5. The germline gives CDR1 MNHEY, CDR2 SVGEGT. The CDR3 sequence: CASSYGGGGNEQYF. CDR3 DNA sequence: TGTGCCAGCAGTTACGGCGGCGGGGGGAACGAGCAGTACTTC.

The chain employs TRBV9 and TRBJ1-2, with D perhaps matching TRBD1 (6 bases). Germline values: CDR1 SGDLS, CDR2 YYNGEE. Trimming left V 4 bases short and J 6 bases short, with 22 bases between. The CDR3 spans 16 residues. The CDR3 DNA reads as TGTGCCAGCAGCTCATCGCCTAAGGACAGTACACATGGCTACACCTTC. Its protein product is CASSSSPKDSTHGYTF.

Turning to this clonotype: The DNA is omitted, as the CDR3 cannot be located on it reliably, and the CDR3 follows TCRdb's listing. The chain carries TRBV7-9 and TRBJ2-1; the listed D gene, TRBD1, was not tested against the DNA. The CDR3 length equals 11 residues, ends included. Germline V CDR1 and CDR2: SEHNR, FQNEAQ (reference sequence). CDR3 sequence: CASSLVGTGIF.

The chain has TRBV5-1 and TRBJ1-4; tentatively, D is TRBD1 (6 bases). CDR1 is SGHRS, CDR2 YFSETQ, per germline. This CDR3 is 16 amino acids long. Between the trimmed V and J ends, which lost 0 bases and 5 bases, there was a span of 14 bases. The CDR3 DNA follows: TGCGCCAGCAGCTTGGAGGGCCCAGGGGCCAATGAAAAACTGTTTTTT. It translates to CASSLEGPGANEKLFF.

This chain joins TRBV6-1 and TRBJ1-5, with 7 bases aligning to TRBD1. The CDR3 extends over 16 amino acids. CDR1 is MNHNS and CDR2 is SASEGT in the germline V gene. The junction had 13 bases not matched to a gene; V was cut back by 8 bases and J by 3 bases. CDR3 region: CASEASTGFFNQPQHF. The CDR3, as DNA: TGTGCCAGCGAAGCGTCGACAGGGTTTTTCAATCAGCCCCAGCATTTT.

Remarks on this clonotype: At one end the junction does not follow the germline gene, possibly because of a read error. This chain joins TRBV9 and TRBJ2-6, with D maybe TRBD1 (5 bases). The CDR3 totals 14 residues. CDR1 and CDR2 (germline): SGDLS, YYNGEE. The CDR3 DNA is TGTGCCAGCAGCCTATTCTCTGGGGCCAACGTCCTGGCTTTC. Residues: CASSLFSGANVLAF.

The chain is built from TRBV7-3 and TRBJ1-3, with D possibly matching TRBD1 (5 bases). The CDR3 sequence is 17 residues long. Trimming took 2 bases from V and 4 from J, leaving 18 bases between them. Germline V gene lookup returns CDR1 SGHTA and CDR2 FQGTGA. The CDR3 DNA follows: TGTGCCAGCAGCTTACCTGGGACGGCTGATACCGGAAACACCATATATTTT. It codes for CASSLPGTADTGNTIYF. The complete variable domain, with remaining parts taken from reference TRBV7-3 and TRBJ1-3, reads GAGVSQTPSNKVTEKGKYVELRCDPISGHTALYWYRQSLGQGPEFLIYFQGTGAADDSGLPNDRFFAVRPEGSVSTLKIQRTERGDSAVYLCASSLPGTADTGNTIYFGEGSWLTVV.